The 9 T cell receptor beta chains in this list originate from one sample, sequenced in a study of shared clonotypes between healthy human individuals. Naive CD8 isolation took CD45RO-negative cells positively selected for CCR7 and excluded terminally differentiated effector memory CD45RA+ cells. Repertoires were generated with immunoSEQ multiplex PCR, while TCRdb's copy carries only in-frame clones and drops some. The repertoire holds 630,000 or so clones, with 95% to 98% as singletons. Sequenced input: naive CD8+ T cells sorted from blood. These receptors were collected from a man aged 30 to 39 in good health.

V usage is TRBV6-1 and J usage is TRBJ1-1; D may be TRBD1 (5 bases). CDR3 length: 13 residues. CDR1 and CDR2 from the germline V gene are MNHNS and SASEGT. The V end was cut by 7 bases, the J end by 7 bases, with 16 bases between. The DNA for the CDR3 is TGTGCCAGCAAGAAGACAGAAACCAATGAAGCTTTCTTT. Amino acids: CASKKTETNEAFF.

On this clone: In the same sample, other DNA sequences code for this CDR3. V is TRBV5-6 and J is TRBJ2-3; D is ambiguous. Deletions cut 2 bases from V and 2 bases from J, with 3 bases between. The CDR3 runs to 12 residues. In germline, CDR1 is SGHDT, CDR2 YYEEEE. CDR3 residues: CASSFLTDTQYF. The CDR3 bases are TGTGCCAGCAGCTTCCTCACAGATACGCAGTATTTT. The full variable domain, its missing parts supplied by reference TRBV5-6 and TRBJ2-3, is DAGVTQSPTHLIKTRGQQVTLRCSPKSGHDTVSWYQQALGQGPQFIFQYYEEEERQRGNFPDRFSGHQFPNYSSELNVNALLLGDSALYLCASSFLTDTQYFGPGTRLTVL.

V usage is TRBV13 and J usage is TRBJ2-1; tentatively, D is TRBD2 (6 bases). V was trimmed by 7 bases and J by 3 bases, leaving 10 bases between them. The CDR3 sequence is 13 residues long. In germline, CDR1 is PRHDT, CDR2 FYEKMQ (reference sequence). CDR3 in DNA: TGTGCCAGCAATCCAGCGGGCTACAATGAGCAGTTCTTC. Residues: CASNPAGYNEQFF.

The chain combines TRBV4-1 with TRBJ1-5; 9 bases match TRBD1. V lost 1 base, J lost 3 bases, and 4 bases stayed unmatched. Germline V gene lookup returns CDR1 MGHRA and CDR2 YSYEKL. There are 16 residues in the CDR3. The CDR3: CASSQAGTGPNQPQHF. DNA of the CDR3: TGCGCCAGCAGCCAAGCCGGGACAGGGCCCAATCAGCCCCAGCATTTT.

The chain carries TRBV25-1 and TRBJ2-6; tentatively, D is TRBD1 (5 bases). Germline V gives CDR1 MGHDK, CDR2 SYGVNS. This CDR3 spans 18 amino acids. V lost 5 bases, J lost 5 bases, and 22 bases lay in between. This CDR3 reads CASSISKTGQSRANVLTF. CDR3 in DNA: TGTGCCAGCAGTATCTCAAAAACTGGACAAAGTCGGGCCAACGTCCTGACTTTC. The full variable domain, its missing parts supplied by reference TRBV25-1 and TRBJ2-6, is EADIYQTPRYLVIGTGKKITLECSQTMGHDKMYWYQQDPGMELHLIHYSYGVNSTEKGDLSSESTVSRIRTEHFPLTLESARPSHTSQYLCASSISKTGQSRANVLTFGAGSRLTVL.

The CDR3 spells CASNRPFKDDYTF. CDR3 coding DNA: TGTGCCAGCAACCGCCCATTTAAAGATGACTACACCTTC. The V gene is TRBV5-4, the J gene TRBJ1-2, with no clear D. The length of the CDR3 is 13 residues. The V gene lost 6 bases and the J gene lost 10 bases, with 19 bases spanning the gap. Germline CDR1 is SGHNT and CDR2 is YYREEE (reference sequence).

With respect to this clone: Other DNA sequences in the same sample also yield this CDR3. The rearrangement links TRBV5-6 to TRBJ2-7; D remains ambiguous. The CDR3 spans 12 residues. Germline assignment: CDR1 SGHDT and CDR2 YYEEEE. Deletions cut 3 bases from V and 3 bases from J, with 7 bases between. The CDR3 region has the DNA TGTGCCAGCAGCTGGACGGGCTACGAGCAGTACTTC. Encoded protein: CASSWTGYEQYF.

The V and J genes are TRBV25-1 and TRBJ2-3; D may be TRBD2 (5 bases). This CDR3 comprises 16 residues. Trimming took off 2 bases at V and 1 base at J, with 13 bases between the two ends. Per germline, CDR1 MGHDK and CDR2 SYGVNS. The CDR3 loop is CASSEGTAGGTDTQYF. The CDR3 DNA is TGTGCCAGCAGTGAAGGCACGGCGGGCGGCACAGATACGCAGTATTTT.

V gene TRBV7-8 combines with J gene TRBJ2-1; 11 bases line up with TRBD2. CDR1 and CDR2 from the germline V gene are SGHVS and FQNEAQ. There are 16 residues in the CDR3. The V segment lost 7 bases and the J segment 4 bases; nucleotides outside the gene matches: 9. In DNA form, the CDR3 reads TGTGCCAGCAACCTCCCTAGCGGGGGGAGATACAATGAGCAGTTCTTC. Protein: CASNLPSGGRYNEQFF.